This T cell receptor beta chain was retrieved from a study of human T cells and chemical hapten exposure. TCRdb reprocessed the 5' RACE reads via MiXCR and lists one record per CDR3 protein. Altogether about 140,000 distinct CDR3 sequences are present, about 4.3% being singletons, with the ten largest covering 1.2% to 1.5%. Whole blood that had not been fractionated was the source of extracted total RNA. The germline V gene has CDR1 SGHRS and CDR2 YFSETQ. CDR3 size: 16 residues. V was cut by 2 bases and J by 4 bases, with 17 bases left in between. The genes are TRBV5-1 and TRBJ2-3; TRBD1 might be the D (6 bases). The TCR originated in a female donor in good health. In DNA form, the CDR3 reads TGCGCCAGCAGCTTTATGATCAACAGGGACGCAGATACGCAGTATTTT. It translates to CASSFMINRDADTQYF. The full variable domain, in which reference TRBV5-1 and TRBJ2-3 provide the parts outside the CDR3, is KAGVTQTPRYLIKTRGQQVTLSCSPISGHRSVSWYQQTPGQGLQFLFEYFSETQRNKGNFPGRFSGRQFSNSRSEMNVSTLELGDSALYLCASSFMINRDADTQYFGPGTRLTVL.